These 15 T cell receptor beta chains share one sample of origin, sequenced in a study of metastatic and nonmetastatic thyroid tumors. Before thyroid surgery, none of the patients had received any treatment. TCRdb reprocessed the PCR reads via MiXCR. The repertoire holds about 40,000 clones, with 18% as singletons. The sequenced material came from tumor tissue. These receptors were collected from a female donor with papillary thyroid cancer or a benign thyroid nodule (not recorded which). Some clones in this sample may be carry-over from other donors' samples.

Points on this clone: At one boundary the junction diverges from the germline segment, which might be a read error. J is TRBJ2-2 and V is TRBV12-3 or TRBV12-4, with D perhaps TRBD2 (7 bases). The CDR3 runs 16 residues. The DNA for the CDR3 is TGTGCCAGCCATCCCCGGGGAGGGGGGCGAACCGGTGAGCTGTTTTTT. It codes for CASHPRGGGRTGELFF.

J is TRBJ1-2 and V is TRBV6-2 or TRBV6-3, with D unclear. This CDR3 is 16 amino acids long. Germline V gene lookup returns CDR1 MNHEY and CDR2 SVGEGT. Trimming removed 7 bases from V and 5 bases from J, with 23 bases in between. The CDR3 nucleotides read TGTGCCAGCATACCGAACAGTTTAAGGAACCCTTATGGCTACACCTTC. Its translation is CASIPNSLRNPYGYTF.

The CDR3 here is CASSYGLAGSNTGELFF. The CDR3 DNA reads as TGTGCCAGCAGTTACGGACTAGCGGGCTCGAACACCGGGGAGCTGTTTTTT. The chain links TRBV6-2 or TRBV6-3 to TRBJ2-2; 11 bases are shared with TRBD2. The CDR3 sequence is 17 residues long. V lost 2 bases, J lost 0 bases, and 2 bases stayed unmatched. CDR1 MNHEY and CDR2 SVGEGT come from the germline V gene.

This clone turned up a few times. This chain links TRBV28 with TRBJ1-6, with D perhaps TRBD1 (6 bases). This CDR3 contains 14 residues. V was cut by 6 bases and J by 9 bases, with 15 bases left in between. Germline V gene data show CDR1 as MDHEN and CDR2 as SYDVKM. CDR3 protein: CASRNRALSSPLHF. In DNA form, the CDR3 reads TGTGCCAGCAGAAACAGGGCTCTTTCTTCACCCCTCCACTTT.

This clone was observed at least ten times. V is TRBV5-1 and J is TRBJ1-1; D is ambiguous. CDR1 is SGHRS, CDR2 YFSETQ, per germline. This CDR3 contains 14 residues. V was pared by 3 bases and J by 1 base, with 10 bases between. The CDR3 sequence: CASSSKTPNTEAFF. In DNA, the CDR3 is TGCGCCAGCAGCTCCAAAACACCGAACACTGAAGCTTTCTTT.

This clone has a count of ten or more. This chain uses TRBV12-3 or TRBV12-4 with TRBJ2-1; D call uncertain. V was cut by 3 bases and J by 2 bases, with 5 bases left in between. The CDR3 consists of 13 residues. In DNA form, the CDR3 reads TGTGCCAGCAGTTTCCCCCCCTACAATGAGCAGTTCTTC. Its translation: CASSFPPYNEQFF.

This clone was seen repeatedly, ten times or more. The V and J genes are TRBV11-3 and TRBJ2-2, with D perhaps matching TRBD1 (5 bases). V lost 3 bases and J lost 0, with 8 bases in between. The CDR3 is 15 amino acids. Per the germline V gene, CDR1 is SGHNT and CDR2 is YENEEA. The CDR3 sequence: CASSFSTANTGELFF. CDR3 sequence (DNA): TGTGCCAGCAGCTTCTCGACAGCGAACACCGGGGAGCTGTTTTTT.

This clone occurred many times. V gene TRBV20-1 combines with J gene TRBJ1-3; D is unresolved. Germline V CDR1 and CDR2: DFQATT, SNEGSKA (reference sequence). The CDR3 has 13 residues. V lost 3 bases, J lost 5 bases, and 11 bases lay in between. DNA of the CDR3: TGCAGTGCTAGGTGGACTAGCAGAAACACCATATATTTT. It yields the protein CSARWTSRNTIYF.

At least ten counts were recorded for this clone. This chain joins TRBV6-1 and TRBJ1-4; no firm D call. The CDR3 covers 15 residues. CDR1 is MNHNS, CDR2 SASEGT, per germline. Trimming removed 6 bases from V and 5 bases from J, with 16 bases in between. CDR3 protein: CASSENLAPNEKLFF. The CDR3 bases are TGTGCCAGCAGCGAAAACCTAGCCCCCAATGAAAAACTGTTTTTT.

This clone was counted only a few times. This CDR3 reads CASTRQGEDGYTF. The DNA for the CDR3 is TGTGCCAGCACTAGACAGGGAGAGGATGGCTACACCTTC. The V call is TRBV28, the J call TRBJ1-2; 7 bases are a match to TRBD1. The germline V gene encodes CDR1 MDHEN and CDR2 SYDVKM. Losses at the gene ends were 7 bases for V and 6 bases for J; bases not matched to a gene: 8. The CDR3 has 13 amino acids.

This clone was counted ten times or more. A much larger clone differs from this one at a single base, so this may be a read error. The chain employs TRBV15 and TRBJ1-3; D not certain. Germline V gene sequence: CDR1 LNHNV, CDR2 YYDKDF (reference sequence). This CDR3 spans 13 amino acids. CDR3 amino acids: CATRRDRGNTIYF. In DNA, the CDR3 is TGTGCCACCAGAAGAGATCGAGGAAACACCATATATTTT.

The chain links TRBV3-1 to TRBJ2-7; no reliable D call. Per germline, CDR1 LGHDT and CDR2 YNNKEL (reference sequence). Trimming cost V 1 base and J 0 bases, with 10 bases left between them. The CDR3 is 15 residues long. The DNA of the CDR3 is TGTGCCAGCAGCCAAGCCCCACAGAGCTCCTACGAGCAGTACTTC. Protein sequence: CASSQAPQSSYEQYF.

This clone has just a few counts. This may be a read error, as it is one base from a much larger clone. The CDR3 ends on some other residue instead of the conserved phenylalanine or tryptophan, so this is likely a read error. V and J are TRBV20-1 and TRBJ2-1; 7 nucleotides align to TRBD2. V gave up 3 bases and J gave up 4 bases; unmatched junction bases: 6. This CDR3 is built from 14 residues. Germline CDR1 DFQATT, CDR2 SNEGSKA (reference sequence). CDR3 amino acids: CSASGGRGYNEQFL. The DNA for the CDR3 is TGCAGTGCTAGTGGCGGGAGAGGGTACAATGAGCAGTTCTTA.

This clone was detected ten times or more. This chain uses TRBV20-1 with TRBJ2-7; 7 positions match TRBD2. This CDR3 region has 13 residues. V dropped 5 bases and J dropped 0; count of bases not matched to a gene: 4. The germline gives CDR1 DFQATT, CDR2 SNEGSKA (reference sequence). The CDR3 nucleotides are TGCAGTGCTTTAAGCGGGGACTCCTACGAGCAGTACTTC. Translating gives CSALSGDSYEQYF.

This clone was recorded many times. The rearrangement uses TRBV6-1 and TRBJ2-1; possible D gene TRBD2, 6 bases. Trimming shortened V by 6 bases and J by 10 bases, and 19 bases separated the two germline ends. Germline V gene sequence: CDR1 MNHNS, CDR2 SASEGT. The CDR3 has 14 amino acids. The CDR3 DNA sequence: TGTGCCAGCAGCCTCCGCGGGGAACAAGGGGAGCAGTTCTTC. It translates to CASSLRGEQGEQFF.